This T cell receptor beta chain derives from a study of T cells in Graves' hyperthyroidism and ophthalmopathy. In the study overall: The initial diagnosis was the point when peripheral blood was collected, ahead of any treatment.

Germline V lookup: CDR1 ENHRY, CDR2 SYGVKD. With 3 bases removed from V and 8 bases from J, the gap between germline ends came to 13 bases. This CDR3 region has 14 residues. TCR beta CDR3 regions were amplified from RNA. The study used the HTBI primer set for a first-round RT-PCR of the TCR CDR3. TCRdb analysed the multiplex PCR reads with MiXCR anew, one entry per CDR3 protein. The sample includes 350,000 to 500,000 distinct CDR3 sequences, roughly 15% of them seen just once. This clonotype was picked up many times. Its antigen is still unknown. Lactation, pregnancy, other autoimmune disease or uncontrolled infection led to exclusion of patients. Every diagnosis used clinical symptoms, serum thyroxine and TRAb, thyroid ultrasound and orbital computed tomography. Whole-study findings and limits: Most clonotypes that expanded in the thyroid above 0.001 also showed up in blood.

The sequenced sample consisted of blood. This clonotype originated in a woman under 30 with Graves' hyperthyroidism. This chain joins TRBV10-3 and TRBJ1-4, with D perhaps matching TRBD1 (5 bases). The CDR3 loop is CAISDDRGGEKLFF. CDR3 sequence (DNA): TGTGCCATCAGTGACGATAGGGGAGGGGAAAAACTGTTTTTT.